The rows below give T cell receptor beta chains drawn from one sample of a study of preoperative IRX-2 immunotherapy in early breast cancer. The assay was immunoSEQ multiplex PCR, and TCRdb's table has in-frame clones only and misses some. This table holds around 25,000 clones, around 90% found once. This sample comprised tumor tissue, obtained after IRX-2 immunotherapy. Receptor source: a human donor with breast cancer. Both conserved end residues are trimmed from each CDR3.

TRBV2,TRBJ1-6,ASTPGSPSSYNSPLH
TRBV5-4,TRBJ2-5,ASSLDHPQETQY
TRBV18,TRBJ1-2,ASSLYEGSGYGYT
TRBV29-1,TRBJ1-1,SVEETANTEAF
TRBV11-2,TRBJ2-5,ASSSLLGTSQETQY
TRBV2,TRBJ2-2,ASSVAGGTNTGELF
TRBV2,TRBJ2-1,ASSEIGLQLYNEQF
TRBV5-1,TRBJ1-1,ASSVTGRNTEAF
TRBV5-1,TRBJ2-2,ASRPTGGDTGELF
TRBV29-1,TRBJ1-1,SARSQGNTEAF
TRBV11-2,TRBJ2-4,ASKPGQGGLLHIQY
TRBV15,TRBJ1-4,ATRTATNEKLF
TRBV18,TRBJ1-5,ASSPGARGRGNQPQH
TRBV5-4,TRBJ1-2,ASRAAGAQSYGYT
TRBV6-6,TRBJ2-7,ASSQPLAGGRREQY
TRBV27,TRBJ1-5,ASSSSMFGQGLRGNQPQH
TRBV6-5,TRBJ2-1,ASSYSRGQGEF
TRBV5-1,TRBJ1-4,ASSLASQLNEKLF
TRBV6-5,TRBJ2-7,ASSQDGTRYEQY
TRBV2,TRBJ2-1,ASRGGTSMQQF
TRBV19,TRBJ1-2,ASSDGPSGYT
TRBV5-1,TRBJ2-3,ASSLGDRSDTQY
TRBV27,TRBJ2-6,ASRPGTVLAGANVLT
TRBV4-1,TRBJ2-3,ASSPPGGLTDTQY
TRBV5-4,TRBJ2-3,ASSLKAGGISDTQY
TRBV5-1,TRBJ1-6,ASSGGQGSNSPLH
TRBV6-5,TRBJ1-1,ASSYSGRTNTEAF
TRBV4-1,TRBJ2-1,ASSQDRRGGHNNEQF
TRBV11-3,TRBJ2-7,ASSLTRNEQY
TRBV5-1,TRBJ2-1,ASSLALGGAGNEQF
TRBV10-3,TRBJ1-3,AINGGGGNTIY
TRBV10-3,TRBJ1-6,AIRGTYNSPLH
TRBV27,TRBJ2-3,ASSFGFADTQY
TRBV6-1,TRBJ2-5,ASSAGAGETQY
TRBV4-1,TRBJ2-5,ASSPTSGGPYQETQY
TRBV15,TRBJ2-3,ATSSGSTDTQY
TRBV28,TRBJ1-2,ASSSPEQGDYGYT
TRBV29-1,TRBJ1-2,SVDGAYGYT
TRBV30,TRBJ1-6,AWSVWGQGSPLH
TRBV6-4,TRBJ2-1,ASSLLAGAYNEQF
TRBV5-4,TRBJ1-2,ASSSGMGGYT
TRBV6-5,TRBJ1-3,ASSQPDRGNTIY
TRBV19,TRBJ1-4,ASSPPSSEKLF
TRBV28,TRBJ1-5,ASNDRQGPSNQPQH
TRBV11-2,TRBJ1-1,ASSFGTGQTEAF
TRBV28,TRBJ2-5,ASSLPSGVKTQY
TRBV27,TRBJ1-2,ASSPDSLYGYT
TRBV27,TRBJ1-3,ASGNSGNTIY
TRBV19,TRBJ1-3,ATAATRSSGNTIY
TRBV5-1,TRBJ1-1,ASSLAIESQQAF
TRBV6-5,TRBJ1-2,ASSQFEGAPGYT
TRBV18,TRBJ1-5,ASSPTQGTAGQPQH
TRBV7-2,TRBJ1-5,ASSPRGAGPGSQPQH
TRBV18,TRBJ1-1,ASSRTGTGVTEAF
TRBV5-6,TRBJ1-2,ASSLGVGGVNGYT
TRBV10-3,TRBJ1-1,AISPGGGDTEAF
TRBV29-1,TRBJ1-6,SVRDGGVSSYNSPLH
TRBV28,TRBJ1-1,ASIDRETLMNTEAF
TRBV5-5,TRBJ1-6,ASSLGINSPLH
TRBV5-1,TRBJ1-1,ASSLGALRNTEAF